The clone carrying this T cell receptor (beta chain) was observed many times. Trimming took 9 bases from V and 0 from J, leaving 18 bases between them. CDR1 is MNHNS, CDR2 SASEGT, per germline. CDR3 size: 15 residues. Diagnoses used clinical symptoms, serum thyroxine and TRAb, thyroid ultrasound and orbital computed tomography. RNA transcripts gave rise to amplified TCR beta CDR3 regions. The study used the HTBI primer set for a first-round RT-PCR of the TCR CDR3. Via MiXCR, TCRdb re-called the multiplex PCR reads, giving one row per CDR3 protein. The table lists under 350,000 distinct CDR3 sequences, less than 30% of them singletons. This entry is derived from a study of T cells in Graves' hyperthyroidism and ophthalmopathy. Study-wide background: Before any treatment, at initial diagnosis, peripheral blood was collected.

The receptor was isolated from a man in his forties with Graves' hyperthyroidism that later progressed to Graves' ophthalmopathy. This sequence joins TRBV6-1 and TRBJ2-7; D may be TRBD1 (6 bases). The sequenced sample consisted of blood. CDR3 bases: TGTGCCAGTAGTAAGCCGGGACAAAGCTCCTACGAGCAGTACTTC. It specifies CASSKPGQSSYEQYF.